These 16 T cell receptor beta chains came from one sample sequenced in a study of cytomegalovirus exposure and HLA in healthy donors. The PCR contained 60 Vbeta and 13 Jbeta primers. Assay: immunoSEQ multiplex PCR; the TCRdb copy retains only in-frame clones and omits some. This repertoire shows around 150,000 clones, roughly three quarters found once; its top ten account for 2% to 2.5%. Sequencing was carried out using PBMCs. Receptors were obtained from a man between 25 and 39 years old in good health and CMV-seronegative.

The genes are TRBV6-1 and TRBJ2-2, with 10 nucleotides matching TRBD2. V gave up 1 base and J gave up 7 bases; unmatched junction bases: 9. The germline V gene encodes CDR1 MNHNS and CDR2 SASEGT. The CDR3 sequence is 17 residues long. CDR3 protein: CASSEVPSGRSGGELFF. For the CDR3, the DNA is TGTGCCAGCAGTGAAGTTCCTAGCGGGAGATCGGGCGGGGAGCTGTTTTTT.

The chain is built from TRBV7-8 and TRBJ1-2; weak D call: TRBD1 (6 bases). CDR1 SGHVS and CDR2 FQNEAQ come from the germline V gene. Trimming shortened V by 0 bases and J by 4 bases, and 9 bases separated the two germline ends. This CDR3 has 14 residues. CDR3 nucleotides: TGTGCCAGCAGCTTAGCCACACAGGGCTATGGCTACACCTTC. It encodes CASSLATQGYGYTF.

This chain's CDR3 is CASSSSRDMNLETQYF. In DNA form, the CDR3 reads TGCGCCAGCAGCTCTTCCCGGGACATGAACCTGGAGACCCAGTACTTC. The chain combines TRBV5-1 with TRBJ2-5; possibly TRBD1 for D (6 bases). Germline CDR1 reads SGHRS; CDR2 reads YFSETQ. CDR3 size: 16 residues. Trimming cost V 3 bases and J 5 bases, with 20 bases left between them.

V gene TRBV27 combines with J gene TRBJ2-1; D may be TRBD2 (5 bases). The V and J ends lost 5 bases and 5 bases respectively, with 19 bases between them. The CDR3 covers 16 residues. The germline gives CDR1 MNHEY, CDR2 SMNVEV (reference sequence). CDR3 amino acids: CASSPGGTLGHNEQFF. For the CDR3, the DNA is TGTGCCAGCAGTCCTGGAGGAACCCTGGGCCACAATGAGCAGTTCTTC.

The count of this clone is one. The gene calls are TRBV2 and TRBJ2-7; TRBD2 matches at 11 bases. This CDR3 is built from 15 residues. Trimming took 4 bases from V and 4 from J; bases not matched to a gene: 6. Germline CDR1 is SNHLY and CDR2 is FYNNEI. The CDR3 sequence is CASSVASGRFYEQYF. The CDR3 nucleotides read TGTGCCAGCAGTGTGGCTAGCGGGAGGTTTTACGAGCAGTACTTC.

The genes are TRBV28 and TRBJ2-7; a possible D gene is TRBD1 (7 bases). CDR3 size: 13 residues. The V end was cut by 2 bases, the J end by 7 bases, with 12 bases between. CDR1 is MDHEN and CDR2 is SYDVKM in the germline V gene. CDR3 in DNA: TGTGCCAGCAGTTTAGGAGGGGGCCAGGAGCAGTACTTC. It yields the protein CASSLGGGQEQYF. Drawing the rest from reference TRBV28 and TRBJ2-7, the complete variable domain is DVKVTQSSRYLVKRTGEKVFLECVQDMDHENMFWYRQDPGLGLRLIYFSYDVKMKEKGDIPEGYSVSREKKERFSLILESASTNQTSMYLCASSLGGGQEQYFGPGTRLTVT.

CDR3 sequence: CASSPPVQAHTEAFF. Here the CDR3 DNA reads TGTGCCAGCTCACCACCAGTTCAGGCCCACACTGAAGCTTTCTTT. The J gene is TRBJ1-1, the V gene TRBV18; the D is unclear. The V gene lost 0 bases and the J gene lost 3 bases, with 11 bases spanning the gap. The CDR3 spans 15 residues. Germline CDR1 is KGHSH and CDR2 is LQKENI.

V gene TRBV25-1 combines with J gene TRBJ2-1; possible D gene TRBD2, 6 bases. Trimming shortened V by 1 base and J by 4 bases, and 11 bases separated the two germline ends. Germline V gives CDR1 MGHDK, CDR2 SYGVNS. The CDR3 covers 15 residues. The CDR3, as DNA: TGTGCCAGCAGTGAATTTGGAGGGTGGTACAATGAGCAGTTCTTC. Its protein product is CASSEFGGWYNEQFF.

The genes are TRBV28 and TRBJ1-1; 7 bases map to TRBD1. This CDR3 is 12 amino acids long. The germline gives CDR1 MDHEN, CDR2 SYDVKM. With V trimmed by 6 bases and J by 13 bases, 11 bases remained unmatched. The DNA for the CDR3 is TGTGCCAGCAGCGTTCAGGGGACAGTGGGTTTCTTT. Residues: CASSVQGTVGFF.

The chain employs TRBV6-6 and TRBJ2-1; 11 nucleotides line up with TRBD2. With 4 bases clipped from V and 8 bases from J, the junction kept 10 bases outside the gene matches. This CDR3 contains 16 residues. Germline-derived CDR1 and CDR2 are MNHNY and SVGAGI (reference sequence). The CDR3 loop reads CASSLLAGGPVHEQFF. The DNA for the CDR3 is TGTGCCAGCAGTTTGTTAGCGGGAGGGCCGGTGCATGAGCAGTTCTTC.

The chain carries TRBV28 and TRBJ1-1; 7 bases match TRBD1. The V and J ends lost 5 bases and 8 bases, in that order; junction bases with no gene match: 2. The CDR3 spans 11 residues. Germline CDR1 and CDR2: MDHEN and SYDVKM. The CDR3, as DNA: TGTGCCAGCAGTCCACAGGGGGAAGCTTTCTTT. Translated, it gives CASSPQGEAFF.

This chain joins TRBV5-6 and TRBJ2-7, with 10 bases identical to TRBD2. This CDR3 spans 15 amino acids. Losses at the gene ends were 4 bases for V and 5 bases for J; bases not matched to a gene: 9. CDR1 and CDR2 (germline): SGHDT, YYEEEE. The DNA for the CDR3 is TGTGCCAGCAGCCCCGGTGGCCTAGCGGGAGACGAGCAGTACTTC. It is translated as CASSPGGLAGDEQYF.

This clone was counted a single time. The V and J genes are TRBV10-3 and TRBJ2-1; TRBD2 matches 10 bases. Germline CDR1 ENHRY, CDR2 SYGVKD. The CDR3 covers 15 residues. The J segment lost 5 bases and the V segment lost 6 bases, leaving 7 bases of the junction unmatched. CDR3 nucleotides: TGTGCCATCAGGACCGGGACTAGCGAACACAATGAGCAGTTCTTC. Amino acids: CAIRTGTSEHNEQFF.

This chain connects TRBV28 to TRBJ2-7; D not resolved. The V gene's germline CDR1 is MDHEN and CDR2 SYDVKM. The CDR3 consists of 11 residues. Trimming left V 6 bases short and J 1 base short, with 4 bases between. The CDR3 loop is CASSRSYEQYF. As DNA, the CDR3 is TGTGCCAGCAGCCGGTCCTACGAGCAGTACTTC.

CDR3 region: CASSLASQRTQNTYEQYF. Written as DNA, the CDR3 is TGTGCCAGCAGCTTAGCTTCCCAGCGAACCCAGAATACCTACGAGCAGTACTTC. This sequence joins TRBV7-2 and TRBJ2-7; no clear D gene. The CDR3 has 18 residues. Germline V gene data show CDR1 as SGHTA and CDR2 as FQGNSA. V was cut by 0 bases and J by 2 bases, with 20 bases left in between.

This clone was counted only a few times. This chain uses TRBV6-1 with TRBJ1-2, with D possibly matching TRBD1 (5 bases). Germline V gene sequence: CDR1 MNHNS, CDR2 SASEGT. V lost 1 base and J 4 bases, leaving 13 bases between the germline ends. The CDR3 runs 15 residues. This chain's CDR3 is CASSEGGTYTYGYTF. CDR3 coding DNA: TGTGCCAGCAGTGAAGGGGGCACCTATACCTATGGCTACACCTTC.